This TCR beta chain was identified during a study of cytomegalovirus exposure and HLA in healthy donors. Study information: Around 180 million T cells yielded 100 million or so unique TCR beta sequences in earlier analysis.

With 60 Vbeta and 13 Jbeta primers, the PCR was carried out. Sequenced by immunoSEQ multiplex PCR; TCRdb stores in-frame clones only, minus some. Among roughly 120,000 clones listed, more than 60% were seen once. Whole-study findings and limits: One variant, a missense change in DCLRE1C, was linked in a later analysis to TCR beta V- and J-gene trimming.

Concerning this clone: Its target is not known.

J gave up 5 bases and V 2 bases, and 5 bases lay outside the gene matches. This CDR3 is built from 14 residues. Germline CDR1 KGHSH, CDR2 LQKENI. V usage is TRBV18 and J usage is TRBJ2-7; 8 bases align to TRBD1. The sample consisted of PBMCs. The clonotype was recovered from a man aged 35 to 55 in good health and CMV-seropositive. The CDR3 bases are TGTGCCAGCTCACCAGGACAGGGCAGGAACGAGCAGTACTTC. The encoded protein is CASSPGQGRNEQYF.